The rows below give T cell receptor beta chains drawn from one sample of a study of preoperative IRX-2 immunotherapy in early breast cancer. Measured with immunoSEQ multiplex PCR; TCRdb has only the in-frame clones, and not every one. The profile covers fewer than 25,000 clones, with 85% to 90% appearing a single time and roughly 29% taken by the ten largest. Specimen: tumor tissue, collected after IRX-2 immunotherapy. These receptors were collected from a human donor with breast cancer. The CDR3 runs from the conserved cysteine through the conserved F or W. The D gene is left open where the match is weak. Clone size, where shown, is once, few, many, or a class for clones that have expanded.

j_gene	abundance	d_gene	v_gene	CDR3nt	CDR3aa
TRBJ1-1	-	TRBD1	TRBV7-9	TGTGCCAGCAGCTTAAGGACAGGGGGCACTGAAGCTTTCTTT	CASSLRTGGTEAFF
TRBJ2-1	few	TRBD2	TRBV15	TGTGCCACCAGCAGAGATGTATTAGGACTAGAGAAGTTCTTC	CATSRDVLGLEKFF
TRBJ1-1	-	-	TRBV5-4	TGTGCCAGCAGCTTGGCCGGGGCCGTTATGAACACTGAAGCTTTCTTT	CASSLAGAVMNTEAFF
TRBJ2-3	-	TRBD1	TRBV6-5	TGTGCCAGCACCCGACAGGGGATGGCAGATACGCAGTATTTT	CASTRQGMADTQYF
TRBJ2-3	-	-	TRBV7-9	TGTGCCAGCAGCCCCGTGGCAGGTGATACGCAGTATTTT	CASSPVAGDTQYF
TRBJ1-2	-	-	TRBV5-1	TGCGCCAGCCGGCAGGGGAACTATGGCTACACCTTC	CASRQGNYGYTF
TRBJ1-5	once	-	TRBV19	TGTGCCAGTAGTATCGGGGGAAATAGCAATCAGCCCCAGCATTTT	CASSIGGNSNQPQHF
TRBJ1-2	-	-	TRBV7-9	TGTGCCAGCGGGAAAGATGGCTACACCTTC	CASGKDGYTF
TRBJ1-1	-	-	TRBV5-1	TGCGCCAGCAGCTTGACCCCCCGGGGGGCCGCGAACACTGAAGCTTTCTTT	CASSLTPRGAANTEAFF
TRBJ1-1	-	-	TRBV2	TGTGCCAGCAGTAAACAGGAGAACACTGAAGCTTTCTTT	CASSKQENTEAFF
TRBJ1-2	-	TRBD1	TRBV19	TGTGCCAGTACCAACCAGGGGGCGCTTACCTATGGCTACACCTTC	CASTNQGALTYGYTF
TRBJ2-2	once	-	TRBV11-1	TGTGCCAGCAGCAAAGGATGGGGTCCCGGGGAGCTGTTTTTT	CASSKGWGPGELFF
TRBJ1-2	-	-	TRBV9	TGTGCCAGCAGCGGAGTTCAGCTAGCTAACTATGGCTACACCTTC	CASSGVQLANYGYTF
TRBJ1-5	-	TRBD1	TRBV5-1	TGCGCCAGCAGCTTGGGGGTGCCAGGGGGGAATCAGCCCCAGCATTTT	CASSLGVPGGNQPQHF
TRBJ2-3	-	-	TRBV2	TGTGCCAGCCTCCCTTGGGACGGCACAGATACGCAGTATTTT	CASLPWDGTDTQYF
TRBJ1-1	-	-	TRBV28	TGTGCCAGCAACCTTGGGGCTGTAATGAACACTGAAGCTTTCTTT	CASNLGAVMNTEAFF
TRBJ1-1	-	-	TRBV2	TGTGCCAGCAGCGACTTGGTGGGGCCAGCTTTCTTT	CASSDLVGPAFF
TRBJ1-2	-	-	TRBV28	TGTGCCAGCAGTTTCCCCAGGGCGGGTCACACCTTC	CASSFPRAGHTF
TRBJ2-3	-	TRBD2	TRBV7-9	TGTGCCAGCAGCTTAGATACTAGCGCCGAACCGCAGTATTTT	CASSLDTSAEPQYF
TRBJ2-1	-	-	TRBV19	TGTGCCAGTAGTATCCAGGGTGAGCAGTTCTTC	CASSIQGEQFF
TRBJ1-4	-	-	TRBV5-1	TGCGCCAGCAGACTTACCGGGTTTTTAAATGAAAAACTGTTTTTT	CASRLTGFLNEKLFF
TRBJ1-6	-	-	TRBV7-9	TGTGCCAGCAGCACAGAAGTTAGATCACCCCTCCACTTT	CASSTEVRSPLHF
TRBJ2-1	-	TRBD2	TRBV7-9	TGTGCCAGCAGCTTGGGGACTAGCGGGGGGGCTTTTCATGAGCAGTTCTTC	CASSLGTSGGAFHEQFF
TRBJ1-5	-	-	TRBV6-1	TGTGCCAGCAGTGGAGATGAGCCCCAGCATTTT	CASSGDEPQHF
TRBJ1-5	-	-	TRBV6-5	TGTGCCAGCAGTTACTCATGGGGAGGGGATCAGCCCCAGCATTTT	CASSYSWGGDQPQHF
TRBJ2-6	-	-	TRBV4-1	TGCGCCAGCAGCCAAGGGGGAGACAGAACAACCTCTGGGGCCAACGTCCTGACTTTC	CASSQGGDRTTSGANVLTF
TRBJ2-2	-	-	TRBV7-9	TGTGCCAGCAGCCTCAGCACCGGGGAGCTGTTTTTT	CASSLSTGELFF
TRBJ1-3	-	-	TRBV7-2	TGTGCCAGCAGCTCTCCCACGCTCTCTGGAAACACCATATATTTT	CASSSPTLSGNTIYF
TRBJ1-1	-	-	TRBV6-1	TGTGCCAGCTTAGAGGGGACGAACACTGAAGCTTTCTTT	CASLEGTNTEAFF
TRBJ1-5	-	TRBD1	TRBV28	TGTGCCAGCAGGGGATCAGGGACAGGGGGACAGCCCCAGCATTTT	CASRGSGTGGQPQHF
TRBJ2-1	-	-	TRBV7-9	TGTGCCAGCAGCTTACCAGCTCGCGGTGAGCAGTTCTTC	CASSLPARGEQFF
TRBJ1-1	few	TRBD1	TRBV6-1	TGTGCCAGCAGTGAAAGGGGGACAGGGCGAACTTTCTTT	CASSERGTGRTFF
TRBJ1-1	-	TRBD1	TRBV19	TGTGCCAGTGTCAAACAGGGGTTGAGCCTCACTGAAGCTTTCTTT	CASVKQGLSLTEAFF
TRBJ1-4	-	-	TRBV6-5	TGTGCCAGCAGTTACTCCACCCCCTCTAATGAAAAACTGTTTTTT	CASSYSTPSNEKLFF
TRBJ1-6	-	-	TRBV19	TGTGCCAGTACCGAGACGCAGGGAAATTCACCCCTCCACTTT	CASTETQGNSPLHF
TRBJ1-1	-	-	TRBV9	TGTGCCAGCAGCGTAGAAGGCGGGCGGAGGGCGGAAGCTTTCTTT	CASSVEGGRRAEAFF
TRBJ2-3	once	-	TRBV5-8	TGTGCCAGCAGCTTGGCCAGGGGAGGCACAGATACGCAGTATTTT	CASSLARGGTDTQYF
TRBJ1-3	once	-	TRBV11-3	TGTGCCAGCAGCCTCCGGGGGGGGGCGAACTCTGGAAACACCATATATTTT	CASSLRGGANSGNTIYF
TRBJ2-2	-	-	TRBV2	TGTGCCAGCACCCGGGACTCCCTTACCGGGGAGCTGTTTTTT	CASTRDSLTGELFF
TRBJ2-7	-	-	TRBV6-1	TGTGCCAGCATCGAGCAGGAAACCTACGAGCAGTACTTC	CASIEQETYEQYF
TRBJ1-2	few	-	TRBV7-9	TGTGCCAGCAGCTCCCCCGACCGTTATGGCTACACCTTC	CASSSPDRYGYTF
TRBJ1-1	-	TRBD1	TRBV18	TGTGCCAGCTCTGAGGACAGGGTCGCTGAAGCTTTCTTT	CASSEDRVAEAFF
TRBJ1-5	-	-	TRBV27	TGTGCCAGCAGTTTAGGTGGGAGCAATCAGCCCCAGCATTTT	CASSLGGSNQPQHF
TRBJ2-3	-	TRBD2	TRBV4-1	TGCGCCAGCAGCCAACAGCGGGGGGGTTACACAGATACGCAGTATTTT	CASSQQRGGYTDTQYF
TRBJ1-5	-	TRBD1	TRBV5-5	TGTGCCAGCAGCTACGGGACAGGGTCGGGTCAGCCCCAGCATTTT	CASSYGTGSGQPQHF
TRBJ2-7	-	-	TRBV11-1	TGTGCCAGCAGCTTAATTTTTGGGACAACAAATTCCTACGAGCAGTACTTC	CASSLIFGTTNSYEQYF
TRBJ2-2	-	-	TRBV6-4	TGTGCCAGCAGTGGTTCGAACACCGGGGAGCTGTTTTTT	CASSGSNTGELFF
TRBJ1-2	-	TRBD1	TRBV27	TGTGCCAGCAGGCGCTCCGGGACAGGGGGGATCTATGGCTACACCTTC	CASRRSGTGGIYGYTF
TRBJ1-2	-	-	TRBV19	TGTGCCAGTAAGAGGGAGGCTTACTATGGCTACACCTTC	CASKREAYYGYTF
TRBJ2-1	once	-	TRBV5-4	TGTGCCAGCAGCTTTTGGGGGGCGGCCTCCTACAATGAGCAGTTCTTC	CASSFWGAASYNEQFF
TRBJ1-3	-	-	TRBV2	TGTGCCAGCAGTGTCTCCAGCTCTGGAAACACCATATATTTT	CASSVSSSGNTIYF
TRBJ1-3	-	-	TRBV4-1	TGCGCCAGCAGCCACTATCAGGAGAGCTCTGGAAACACCATATATTTT	CASSHYQESSGNTIYF
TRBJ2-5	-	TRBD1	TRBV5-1	TGCGCCAGCAGCTTGGGAAGCGGACAGGTCCAGACCCAGTACTTC	CASSLGSGQVQTQYF
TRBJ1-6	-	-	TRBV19	TGTGCCAGTAATATAGGGCGGTCCGGTAATTCACCCCTCCACTTT	CASNIGRSGNSPLHF
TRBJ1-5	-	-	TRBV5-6	TGTGCCAGCAGCTCACTGGGTGGAATCGCTCAGCCCCAGCATTTT	CASSSLGGIAQPQHF